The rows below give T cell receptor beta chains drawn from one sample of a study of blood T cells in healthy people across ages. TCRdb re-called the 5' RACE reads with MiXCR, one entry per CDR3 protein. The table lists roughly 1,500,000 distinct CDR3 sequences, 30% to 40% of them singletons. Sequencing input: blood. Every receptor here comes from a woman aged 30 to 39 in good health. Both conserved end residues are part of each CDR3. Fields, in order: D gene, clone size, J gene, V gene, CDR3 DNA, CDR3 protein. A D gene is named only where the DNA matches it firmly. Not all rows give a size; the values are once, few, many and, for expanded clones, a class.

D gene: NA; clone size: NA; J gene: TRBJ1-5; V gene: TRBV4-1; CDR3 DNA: TGCGCCAGCAGCCCGTCGGGGGGGCTAGGCAATCAGCCCCAGCATTTT; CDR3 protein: CASSPSGGLGNQPQHF
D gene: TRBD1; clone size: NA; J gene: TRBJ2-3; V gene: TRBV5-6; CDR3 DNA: TGTGCCAGCAGCTTGTGGCAGGGGGTTTCAGATACGCAGTATTTT; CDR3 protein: CASSLWQGVSDTQYF
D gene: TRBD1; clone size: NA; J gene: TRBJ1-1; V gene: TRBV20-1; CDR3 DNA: TGCAGTGAGACAGGGGGTACGAACACTGAAGCTTTCTTT; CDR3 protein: CSETGGTNTEAFF
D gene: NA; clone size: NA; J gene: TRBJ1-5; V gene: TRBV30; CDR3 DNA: TGTGCCTGGAGGAGCGGAGCAGGAAATCAGCCCCAGCATTTT; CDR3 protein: CAWRSGAGNQPQHF
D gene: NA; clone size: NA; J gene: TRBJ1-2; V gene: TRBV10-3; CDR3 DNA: TGTGCCATCAGTGAGTCTACAGGTCTCTATGGCTACACCTTC; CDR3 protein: CAISESTGLYGYTF
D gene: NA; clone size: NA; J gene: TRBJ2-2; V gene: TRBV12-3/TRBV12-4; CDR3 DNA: TGTGCCAGCAGAGTAAGCGGCCTTGGGGCCGGGGAGCGGTTTTTT; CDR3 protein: CASRVSGLGAGERFF
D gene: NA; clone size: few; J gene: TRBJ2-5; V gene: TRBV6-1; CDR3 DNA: TGTGCCAGCAGGGCGGCCCCAGTAACCCAGTACTTC; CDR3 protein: CASRAAPVTQYF
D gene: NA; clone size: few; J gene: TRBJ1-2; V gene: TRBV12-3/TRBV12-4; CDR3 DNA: TGTGCCAGCAGTCTCGAATCCGGGACACTCGGCTATGGCTACACCTTC; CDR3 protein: CASSLESGTLGYGYTF
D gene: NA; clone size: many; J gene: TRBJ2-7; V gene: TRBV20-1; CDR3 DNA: TGCAGTGCCCCGGGACTCGTGAGCTCCTACGAGCAGTACTTC; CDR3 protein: CSAPGLVSSYEQYF
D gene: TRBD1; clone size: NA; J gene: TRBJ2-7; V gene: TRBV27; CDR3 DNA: TGTGCCAGCAGATCCGGGACAGTATCCTACGAGCAGTACTTC; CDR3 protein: CASRSGTVSYEQYF
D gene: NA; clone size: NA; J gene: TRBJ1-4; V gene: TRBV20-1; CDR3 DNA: TGCAGTGCTAGAGATCGGCAGGGGATGGGTGAAAAACTGTTTTTT; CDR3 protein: CSARDRQGMGEKLFF
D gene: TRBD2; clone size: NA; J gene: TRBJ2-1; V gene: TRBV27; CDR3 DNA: TGTGCCAGCAGTTCCGGGATAGCGGGACGTGAGCAGTTCTTC; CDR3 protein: CASSSGIAGREQFF
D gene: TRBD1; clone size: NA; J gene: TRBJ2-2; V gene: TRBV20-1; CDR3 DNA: TGCAGTGCTAGATTTGGGACAGAGAACACCGGGGAGCTGTTTTTT; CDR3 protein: CSARFGTENTGELFF
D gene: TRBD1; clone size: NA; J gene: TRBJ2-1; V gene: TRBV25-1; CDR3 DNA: TGTGCCAGCCGGGACAGGGGCGAGAGGCAGTTCTTC; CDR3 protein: CASRDRGERQFF
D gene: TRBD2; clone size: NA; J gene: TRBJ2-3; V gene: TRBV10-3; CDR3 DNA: TGTGCCATCAGTGAGCCGACCCCAGCGGGGCTGATCACAGATACGCAGTATTTT; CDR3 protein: CAISEPTPAGLITDTQYF
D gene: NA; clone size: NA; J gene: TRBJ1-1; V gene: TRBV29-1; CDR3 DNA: TGCAGCGGTGACTCATGGGCCAAACAGGGTGAAGCTTTCTTT; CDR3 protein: CSGDSWAKQGEAFF
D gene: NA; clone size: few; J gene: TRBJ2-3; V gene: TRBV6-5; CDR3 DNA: TGTGCCAGCAGTTATTATGGGGCCGACGGCACAGATACGCAGTATTTT; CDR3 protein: CASSYYGADGTDTQYF
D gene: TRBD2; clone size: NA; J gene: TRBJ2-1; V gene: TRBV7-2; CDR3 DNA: TGTGCCAGCAGCTTACTAGCGGGCTATTCCAATGAGCAGTTCTTC; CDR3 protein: CASSLLAGYSNEQFF
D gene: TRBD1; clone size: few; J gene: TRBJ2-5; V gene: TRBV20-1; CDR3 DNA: TGCAGTGCTAGAGAAGTAAATAGGGGGCGGCGGGAGACCCAGTACTTC; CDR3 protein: CSAREVNRGRRETQYF
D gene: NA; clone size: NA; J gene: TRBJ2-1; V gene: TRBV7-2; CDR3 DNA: TGTGCCAGCAGCTTAGTGCTGACCTCTAATGAGCAGTTCTTC; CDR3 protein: CASSLVLTSNEQFF
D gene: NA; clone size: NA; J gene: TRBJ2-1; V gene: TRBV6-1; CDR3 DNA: TGTGCCAGCAGGAGGCAAGGACAGAGTGGGGGTGAGCAGTTCTTC; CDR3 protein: CASRRQGQSGGEQFF
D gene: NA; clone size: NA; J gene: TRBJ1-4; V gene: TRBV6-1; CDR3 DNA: TGTGCCAGCAGTGACACACCCGTCGGATCGGCTAATGAAAAACTGTTTTTT; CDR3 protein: CASSDTPVGSANEKLFF
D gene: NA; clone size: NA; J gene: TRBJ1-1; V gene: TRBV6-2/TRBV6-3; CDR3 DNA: TGTGCCAGCAGTTACGCGGACGGCGGGACTGAAGCTTTCTTT; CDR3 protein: CASSYADGGTEAFF
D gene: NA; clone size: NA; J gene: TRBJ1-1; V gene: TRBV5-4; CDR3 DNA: TGTGCCAGCAGCTTCGAGGGACGGATGAACACTGAAGCTTTCTTT; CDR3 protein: CASSFEGRMNTEAFF
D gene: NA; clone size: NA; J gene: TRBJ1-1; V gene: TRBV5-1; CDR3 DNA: TGCGCCAGCAGCTTTAAAGAGAACACTGAAACTTTCTTT; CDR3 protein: CASSFKENTETFF
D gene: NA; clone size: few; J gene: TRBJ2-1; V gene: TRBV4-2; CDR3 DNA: TGTGCCAGCAGCCACGGGCCTGTTGAGGATGAGCAGTTCTTC; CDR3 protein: CASSHGPVEDEQFF
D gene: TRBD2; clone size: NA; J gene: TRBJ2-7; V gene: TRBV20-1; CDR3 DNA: TGCAGTGCAAATCCGGACTGGCGGGAGAAAGTTAGCGGCTACGAGCAGTACTTC; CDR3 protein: CSANPDWREKVSGYEQYF
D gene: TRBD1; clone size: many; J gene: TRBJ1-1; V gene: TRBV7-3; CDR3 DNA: TGCGCCAGCAGCTTGGGGACAGGGAACACTGAAGCTTTCTTT; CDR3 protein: CASSLGTGNTEAFF
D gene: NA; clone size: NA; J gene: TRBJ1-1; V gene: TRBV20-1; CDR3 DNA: TGCAGTGCTAGAAGGTGGGACACTGAAGCTTTCTTT; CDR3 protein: CSARRWDTEAFF
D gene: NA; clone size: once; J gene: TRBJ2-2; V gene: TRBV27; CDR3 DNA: TGTGCCAGCACCAGATACCCTGGGACCGGGGAGCTGTTTTTT; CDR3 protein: CASTRYPGTGELFF
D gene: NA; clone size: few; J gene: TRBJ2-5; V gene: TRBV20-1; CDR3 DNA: TGCAGTGCTAGAGATTCTGGGAAGGCCCAGTACTTC; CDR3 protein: CSARDSGKAQYF
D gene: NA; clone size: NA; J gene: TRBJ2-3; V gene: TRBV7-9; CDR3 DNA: TGTGCCAGCAGCTTAGACGCCGGGTGGGATACGCAGTATTTT; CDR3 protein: CASSLDAGWDTQYF
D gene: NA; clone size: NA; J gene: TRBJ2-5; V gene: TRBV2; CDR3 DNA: TGTGCCAGCAAGGTCATGGGGGAGACCCAGTACTTC; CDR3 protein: CASKVMGETQYF
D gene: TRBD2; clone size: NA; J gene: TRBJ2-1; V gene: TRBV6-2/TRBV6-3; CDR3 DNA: TGTGCCAGCAGTTCCACCAAGCGGGAGTACAATGAGCAGTTCTTC; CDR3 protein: CASSSTKREYNEQFF
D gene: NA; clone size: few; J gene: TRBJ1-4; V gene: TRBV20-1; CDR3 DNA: TGCAGTGCTGATCATAACCAGAGCCCCGAAAAACTGTTTTTT; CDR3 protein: CSADHNQSPEKLFF
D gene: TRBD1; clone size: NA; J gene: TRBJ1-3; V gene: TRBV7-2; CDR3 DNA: TGTGCCAGCAGCCAGACAGGGGGCGTTGGAAACACCATATATTTT; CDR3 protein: CASSQTGGVGNTIYF
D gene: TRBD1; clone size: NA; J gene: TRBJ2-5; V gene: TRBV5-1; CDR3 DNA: TGCGCCAGCAGCTTAACGGACAGGGGTTCTCGAGAGACCCAGTACTTC; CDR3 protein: CASSLTDRGSRETQYF
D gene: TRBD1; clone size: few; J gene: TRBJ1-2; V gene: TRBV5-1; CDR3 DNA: TGCGCCAGCAGCCCAGAGACAGGGGATTATGGCTACACCTTC; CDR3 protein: CASSPETGDYGYTF
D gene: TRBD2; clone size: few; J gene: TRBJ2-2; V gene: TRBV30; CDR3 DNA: TGTGCCACCCCTCGGGGGGACACCGGGGAGCTGTTTTTT; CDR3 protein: CATPRGDTGELFF
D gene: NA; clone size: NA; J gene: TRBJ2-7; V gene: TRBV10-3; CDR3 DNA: TGTGCCACCTCCGCGGCTGCGTCCTACGAGCAGTACTTC; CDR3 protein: CATSAAASYEQYF
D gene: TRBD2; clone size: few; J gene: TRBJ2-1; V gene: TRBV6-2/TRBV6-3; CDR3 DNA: TGTGCCAGCAGCCAAACCCGGGAGGGGTGGTTCTTC; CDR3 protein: CASSQTREGWFF
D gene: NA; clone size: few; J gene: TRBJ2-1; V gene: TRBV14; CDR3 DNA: TGTGCCAGCAGCCAAGTCGGCCGCCACGGCTCCTACAATGAGCAGTTCTTC; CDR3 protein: CASSQVGRHGSYNEQFF
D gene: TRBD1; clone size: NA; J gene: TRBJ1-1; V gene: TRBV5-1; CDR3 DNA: TGCGCCAGCAATTCAAGGACAGGGGAAGGGGAAGCTTTCTTT; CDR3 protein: CASNSRTGEGEAFF
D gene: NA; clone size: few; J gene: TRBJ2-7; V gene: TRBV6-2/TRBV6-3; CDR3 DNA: TGTGCCAGCAGCCGCGAAGGGACATCCTTCTCCGAGCAGTACTTC; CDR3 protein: CASSREGTSFSEQYF
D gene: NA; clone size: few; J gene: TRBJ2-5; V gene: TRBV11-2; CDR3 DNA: TGTGCCAGCAGCTTGGACCTCAGGGTCCAAGAGACCCAGTACTTC; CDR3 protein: CASSLDLRVQETQYF